This T cell receptor beta chain was observed in a study of blood T cell repertoires in COVID-19 (TCRdb year 2020). Describing the broader study: The collaborator samples originated in the United States, Italy and Spain and spanned the acute and convalescent phases of COVID-19. The repertoires were made available in a free public database intended to serve as a resource for research on the immune response to SARS-CoV-2. The material from the prospective study consisted of cDNA or gDNA derived from T cells, B-cell-depleted T cells, or PBMCs. The samples were drawn from two sources: the first 160 participants of the ongoing ImmuneRACE study, and 1,200 or so subjects contributed by 6 global collaborators. A de-identified subject ID, COVID-19 status, age in years and sex were almost always included in the sample metadata. Subjects who had been exposed to COVID-19, were actively infected with it, or had recovered from it provided the deeply sampled blood TCRbeta repertoires that made up the dataset. HLA class I and class II types, where available, came from metadata supplied by the sample provider rather than from assay-based typing.

Points the paper makes about the study in general: Clinical and demographic metadata were provided uncurated, with the amount varying by source and participant.

The collaborating institutions used their own protocols to collect whole blood in K2EDTA tubes. For TCRbeta analysis, collaborators shipped samples as frozen whole blood, isolated PBMCs, or DNA extracted from either of those sample types. Details on this clone: It lacks a known antigen. Base qualities are missing; no much larger clone stands one base away.

CDR1 and CDR2 were assigned from the germline V gene as LGHNA and YSLEER. V is cut by 1 base and J by 2 bases, and the space between the germline ends is 13 bases. The cysteine opens and the phenylalanine closes a CDR3 of 16 amino acids. Just CDR3 DNA is preserved here, 48 bases in frame from base 1. TCRbeta CDR3 regions were amplified from genomic DNA by means of the immunoSEQ Assay, a bias-controlled multiplex PCR. In the source study's methods: The number of nucleated cells in each sample was estimated from the amplification of reference gene primers within the assay. To quantify the absolute abundance of each unique TCRbeta CDR3 rearrangement, sequence reads were collapsed and filtered. For each sample, productive Simpson clonality was calculated by taking the square root of Simpson's diversity index across productive rearrangements. The table comes from immuneACCESS by way of TCRdb, which keeps in-frame sequences with V and J called. Part of the clones is missing from these tables; in studies checked, under half for an unresolved V gene and the rest for unknown reasons. V and J calls and clone size come straight from that table; D and trimming were deduced from the DNA. The sample has approximately 90,000 clones on record, 81% of them singletons. Of the sample, nearly 25% is held by the ten largest clones.

The chain couples TRBV4-3 to TRBJ2-3; the D gene is perhaps TRBD2, from 7 matching bases. The TCR sequence derives from a man older than 75 with active or convalescent COVID-19. Sequences were obtained from peripheral blood. CDR3 region: CASSQGRGQHTDTQYF. The nucleotide sequence reads TGCGCCAGCAGCCAAGGGCGGGGGCAGCACACAGATACGCAGTATTTT.